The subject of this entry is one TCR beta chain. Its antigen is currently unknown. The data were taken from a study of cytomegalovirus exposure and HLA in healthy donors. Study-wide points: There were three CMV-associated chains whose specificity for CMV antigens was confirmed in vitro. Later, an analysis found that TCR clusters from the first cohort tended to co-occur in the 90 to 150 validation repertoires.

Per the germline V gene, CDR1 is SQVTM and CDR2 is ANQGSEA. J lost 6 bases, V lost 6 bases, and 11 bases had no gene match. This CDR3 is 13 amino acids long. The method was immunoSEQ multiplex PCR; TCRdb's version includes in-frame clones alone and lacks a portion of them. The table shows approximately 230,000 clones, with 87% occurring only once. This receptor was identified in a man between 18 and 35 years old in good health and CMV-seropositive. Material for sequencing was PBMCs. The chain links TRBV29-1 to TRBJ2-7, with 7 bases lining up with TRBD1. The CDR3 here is CSVGTGEEGEQYF. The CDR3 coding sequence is TGCAGCGTGGGAACAGGGGAAGAGGGCGAGCAGTACTTC.